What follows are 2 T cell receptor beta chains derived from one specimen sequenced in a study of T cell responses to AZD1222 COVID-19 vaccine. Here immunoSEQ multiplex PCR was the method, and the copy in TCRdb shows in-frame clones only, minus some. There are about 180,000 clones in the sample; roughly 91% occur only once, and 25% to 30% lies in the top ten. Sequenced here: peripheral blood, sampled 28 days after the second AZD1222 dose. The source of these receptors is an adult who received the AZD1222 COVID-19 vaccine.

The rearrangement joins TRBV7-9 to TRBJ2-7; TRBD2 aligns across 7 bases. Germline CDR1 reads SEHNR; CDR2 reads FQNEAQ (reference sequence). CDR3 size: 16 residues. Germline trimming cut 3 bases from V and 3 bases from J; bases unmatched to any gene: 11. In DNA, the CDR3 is TGTGCCAGCAGCTTGGGTTGGCGGGAGAGTCTCTACGAGCAGTACTTC. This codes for CASSLGWRESLYEQYF.

In DNA, the CDR3 is TGCGCCAGCAGCTTGGCGGGGTTTGGCAATCAGCCCCAGCATTTT. Translation: CASSLAGFGNQPQHF. V and J are TRBV5-1 and TRBJ1-5; no firm D call. The germline CDR1 and CDR2 sequences are SGHRS and YFSETQ. Trimming removed 0 bases at V and 2 bases at J, with 9 bases between. This CDR3 region has 15 residues.